The clone carrying this T cell receptor beta chain has only a few counts. What it binds is unknown. Primers for the PCR totalled 60 Vbeta and 13 Jbeta. Clones were read by immunoSEQ multiplex PCR, and TCRdb kept only the in-frame ones, dropping some. The profile shows approximately 100,000 clones, more than 65% of them singletons. Healthy bone marrow donors made up the cohort. Germline values: CDR1 MRHNA, CDR2 SNTAGT. This CDR3 region has 17 residues. V gave up 0 bases and J gave up 0 bases, with 12 bases separating them. This sample was taken from a study of cytomegalovirus exposure and HLA in healthy donors. Notes on the study in general: Highly shared variants forming one cluster were likely a sequencing artifact. There were some public TCRs occurring in many donors, but most TCR sequences were rare. In a later analysis, parvovirus B19, influenza, CMV and Epstein-Barr virus appeared linked to several top co-occurrence clusters.

The sequence came from a woman between 18 and 29 years old in good health and CMV-seronegative. The sequenced material came from PBMCs. The chain employs TRBV6-4 and TRBJ2-1; D ambiguous. The DNA for the CDR3 is TGTGCCAGCAGTGACTCGCCTGAGCGCGGCTCCTACAATGAGCAGTTCTTC. Translating it yields CASSDSPERGSYNEQFF.